The present entry profiles one TCR beta chain with its context. The antigen is unknown. Via CD45RO/CCR7/CD25/CD127/CD95/CD27, cells of the CD4+ naive, central memory, regulatory and stem cell-like memory subsets were sorted. The sample originates from a study of beta chain features in type 1 diabetes. Findings of the study overall: Healthy donors had naive, central memory and Treg TCRB repertoires that appeared less similar than those seen among patients.

Expressed TCRB transcripts were sequenced after all isolated RNA was converted to cDNA. The repertoire was sequenced with immunoSEQ multiplex PCR; TCRdb's copy has only in-frame clones and lacks some. The sample lists fewer than 550,000 clones, roughly an eighth seen once, with about 0.045% in the top ten. The CDR3 extends over 15 amino acids. After removal of 5 bases from V and 2 bases from J, the junction contained 9 bases not matched to a gene. Germline-derived CDR1 and CDR2 are ENHRY and SYGVKD. Input material: naive CD4+ T cells from blood. The TCR originated in a woman under 30 in good health. J is TRBJ2-7 and V is TRBV10-3, with 7 bases identical to TRBD1. CDR3 sequence reads: CAISITGTEPYEQYF. Here the CDR3 DNA reads TGTGCCATCAGTATTACCGGGACAGAGCCCTACGAGCAGTACTTC.